This T cell receptor beta chain was profiled in a study of blood T cell repertoires in COVID-19. This CDR3 is 12 amino acids long. Germline V lookup: CDR1 LNHDA, CDR2 SQIVND (reference sequence). The V end lost 5 bases, the J end lost 8 bases, and 12 bases lay between the germline ends. The table came from immunoSEQ multiplex PCR; TCRdb's copy has only in-frame clones and leaves some out. Here the sample spans more than 85,000 clones, roughly 80% being singletons. The specimen was peripheral blood. The receptor was isolated from a woman in her 50s with acute or convalescent COVID-19. The V and J genes are TRBV19 and TRBJ1-2, with D possibly matching TRBD1 (6 bases). In DNA form, the CDR3 reads TGTGCCAGTAGTGAACAGGGCGGAGGCTACACCTTC. Translating gives CASSEQGGGYTF.